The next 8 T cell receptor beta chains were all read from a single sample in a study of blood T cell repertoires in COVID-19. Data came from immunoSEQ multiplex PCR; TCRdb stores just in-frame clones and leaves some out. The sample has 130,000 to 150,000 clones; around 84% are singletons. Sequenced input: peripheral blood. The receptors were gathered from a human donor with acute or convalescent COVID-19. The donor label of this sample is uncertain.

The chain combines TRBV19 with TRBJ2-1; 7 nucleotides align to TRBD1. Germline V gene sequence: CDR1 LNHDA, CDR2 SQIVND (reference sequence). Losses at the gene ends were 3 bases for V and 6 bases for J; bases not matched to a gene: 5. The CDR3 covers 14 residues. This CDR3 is CASSIQGTVNEQFF. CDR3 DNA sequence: TGTGCCAGTAGTATCCAAGGGACAGTCAATGAGCAGTTCTTC. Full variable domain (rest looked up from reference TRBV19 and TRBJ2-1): DGGITQSPKYLFRKEGQNVTLSCEQNLNHDAMYWYRQDPGQGLRLIYYSQIVNDFQKGDIAEGYSVSREKKESFPLTVTSAQKNPTAFYLCASSIQGTVNEQFFGPGTRLTVL.

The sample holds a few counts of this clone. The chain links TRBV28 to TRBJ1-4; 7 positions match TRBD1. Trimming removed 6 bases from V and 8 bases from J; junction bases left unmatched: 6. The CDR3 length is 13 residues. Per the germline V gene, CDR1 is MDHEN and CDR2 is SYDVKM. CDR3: CASSDRVGEKLFF. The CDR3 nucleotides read TGTGCCAGCAGCGACAGGGTGGGGGAAAAACTGTTTTTT.

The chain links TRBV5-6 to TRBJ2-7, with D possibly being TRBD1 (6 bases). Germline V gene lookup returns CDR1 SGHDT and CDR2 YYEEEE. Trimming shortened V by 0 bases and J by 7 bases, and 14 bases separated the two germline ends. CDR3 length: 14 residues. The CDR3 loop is CASSLGGGSDEQYV. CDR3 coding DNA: TGTGCCAGCAGCTTGGGAGGGGGTAGCGATGAGCAGTACGTC.

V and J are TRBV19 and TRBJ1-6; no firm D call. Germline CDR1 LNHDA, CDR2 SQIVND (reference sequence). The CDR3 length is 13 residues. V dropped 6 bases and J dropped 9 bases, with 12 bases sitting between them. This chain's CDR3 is CASSNLIGSPLHF. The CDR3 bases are TGTGCCAGTAGCAACCTAATTGGTTCACCCCTCCACTTT.

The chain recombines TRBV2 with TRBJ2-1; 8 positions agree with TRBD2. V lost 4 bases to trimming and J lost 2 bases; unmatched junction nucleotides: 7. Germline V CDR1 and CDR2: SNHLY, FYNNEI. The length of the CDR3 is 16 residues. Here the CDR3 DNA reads TGTGCCAGCAGTGGGGTAGCGGGAAGTACCTACAATGAGCAGTTCTTC. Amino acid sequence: CASSGVAGSTYNEQFF.

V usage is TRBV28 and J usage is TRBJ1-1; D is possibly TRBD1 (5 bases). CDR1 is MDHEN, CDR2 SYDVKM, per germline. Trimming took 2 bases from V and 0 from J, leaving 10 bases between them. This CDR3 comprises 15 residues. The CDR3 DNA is TGTGCCAGCAGTTTAACGACAGTCATGAACACTGAAGCTTTCTTT. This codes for CASSLTTVMNTEAFF.

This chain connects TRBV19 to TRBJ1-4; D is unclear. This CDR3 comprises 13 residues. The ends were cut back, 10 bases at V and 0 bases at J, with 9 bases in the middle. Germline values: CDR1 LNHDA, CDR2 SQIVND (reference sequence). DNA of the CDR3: TGTGCCACCAGATCCTCAACTAATGAAAAACTGTTTTTT. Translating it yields CATRSSTNEKLFF. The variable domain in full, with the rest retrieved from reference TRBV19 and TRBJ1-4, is DGGITQSPKYLFRKEGQNVTLSCEQNLNHDAMYWYRQDPGQGLRLIYYSQIVNDFQKGDIAEGYSVSREKKESFPLTVTSAQKNPTAFYLCATRSSTNEKLFFGSGTQLSVL.

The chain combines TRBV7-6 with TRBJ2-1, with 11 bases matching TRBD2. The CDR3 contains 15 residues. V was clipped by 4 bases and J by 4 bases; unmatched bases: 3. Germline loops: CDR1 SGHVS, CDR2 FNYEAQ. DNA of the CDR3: TGTGCCAGCAGCTCCGGGACTAGCGGATACAATGAGCAGTTCTTC. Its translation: CASSSGTSGYNEQFF.